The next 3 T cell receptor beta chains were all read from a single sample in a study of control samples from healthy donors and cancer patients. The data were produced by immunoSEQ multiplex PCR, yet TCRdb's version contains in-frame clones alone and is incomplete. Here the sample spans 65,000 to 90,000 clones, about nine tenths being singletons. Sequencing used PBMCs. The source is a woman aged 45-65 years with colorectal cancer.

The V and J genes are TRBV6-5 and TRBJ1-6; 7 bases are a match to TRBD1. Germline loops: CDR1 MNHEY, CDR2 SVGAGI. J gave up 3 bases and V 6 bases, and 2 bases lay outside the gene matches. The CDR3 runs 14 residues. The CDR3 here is CASRGQLYNSPLHF. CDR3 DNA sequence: TGTGCCAGCAGGGGACAGCTCTATAATTCACCCCTCCACTTT.

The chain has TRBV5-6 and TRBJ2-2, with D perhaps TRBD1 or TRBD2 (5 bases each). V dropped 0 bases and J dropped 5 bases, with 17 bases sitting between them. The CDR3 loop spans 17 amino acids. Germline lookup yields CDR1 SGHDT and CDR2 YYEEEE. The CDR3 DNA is TGTGCCAGCAGCTTGGGTGCCGGGACCCTAAAGACCGGGGAGCTGTTTTTT. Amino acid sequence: CASSLGAGTLKTGELFF.

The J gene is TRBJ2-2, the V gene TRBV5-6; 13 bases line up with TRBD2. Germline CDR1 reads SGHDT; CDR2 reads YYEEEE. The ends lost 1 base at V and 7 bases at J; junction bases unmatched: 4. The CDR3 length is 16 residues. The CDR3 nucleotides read TGTGCCAGCAGCTTGCCTGGGACTAGCGGGGTCGGGGAGCTGTTTTTT. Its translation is CASSLPGTSGVGELFF.